Presented here are 13 T cell receptor beta chains from one specimen sequenced in a study of cytomegalovirus exposure and HLA in healthy donors. Data came from immunoSEQ multiplex PCR; TCRdb stores just in-frame clones and leaves some out. This table has about 240,000 clones, around 88% appearing once. The sequencing sample was made of PBMCs. These receptors all stem from a woman aged 25 to 39 in good health and CMV-seropositive.

This chain links TRBV6-6 with TRBJ2-4; 8 bases align to TRBD2. CDR3 size: 16 residues. The germline CDR1 and CDR2 sequences are MNHNY and SVGAGI (reference sequence). After removal of 2 bases from V and 6 bases from J, the junction contained 9 bases not matched to a gene. The CDR3 loop is CASSYAGVAGGNIQYF. As DNA, the CDR3 is TGTGCCAGCAGTTACGCAGGTGTGGCGGGAGGAAACATTCAGTACTTC.

The J gene is TRBJ2-7, the V gene TRBV5-5; 10 bases fit TRBD2. V gave up 0 bases and J gave up 7 bases; unmatched junction bases: 7. The CDR3 totals 15 residues. Germline loops: CDR1 SGHKS, CDR2 YYEKEE (reference sequence). The CDR3, as DNA: TGTGCCAGCAGCTTGGTGCTAGCGGGAGATGATGAGCAGTACTTC. Translation: CASSLVLAGDDEQYF.

The gene calls are TRBV19 and TRBJ1-4; D unresolved. V gave up 5 bases and J gave up 5 bases, with 12 bases separating them. Germline V lookup: CDR1 LNHDA, CDR2 SQIVND (reference sequence). The CDR3 runs to 14 residues. CDR3 residues: CASSRFGLNEKLFF. DNA for the CDR3: TGTGCCAGTAGTCGGTTCGGACTGAATGAAAAACTGTTTTTT.

J is TRBJ2-2 and V is TRBV5-1, with 9 bases that match TRBD1. CDR3 length: 16 residues. Germline CDR1 is SGHRS and CDR2 is YFSETQ. The V and J ends lost 2 bases and 0 bases, in that order; junction bases with no gene match: 2. This chain's CDR3 is CASSFTGGANTGELFF. Written as DNA, the CDR3 is TGCGCCAGCAGCTTCACAGGGGGCGCGAACACCGGGGAGCTGTTTTTT.

The rearrangement uses TRBV5-1 and TRBJ1-1, with a weak D call TRBD1 (5 bases). The ends were cut back, 0 bases at V and 0 bases at J, with 6 bases in the middle. This CDR3 spans 14 amino acids. The germline V gene has CDR1 SGHRS and CDR2 YFSETQ. CDR3 nucleotides: TGCGCCAGCAGCTTGGTACAGGTGAACACTGAAGCTTTCTTT. Translating it yields CASSLVQVNTEAFF.

The chain has TRBV30 and TRBJ1-5; the D gene is possibly TRBD1 (6 bases). This CDR3 spans 14 amino acids. V lost 3 bases and J 4 bases, leaving 13 bases between the germline ends. Looked up from germline, CDR1 is GTSNPN and CDR2 is SVGIG (reference sequence). The CDR3 DNA reads as TGTGCCTGGAGCTCGGACAGAGTTAATCAGCCCCAGCATTTT. It specifies CAWSSDRVNQPQHF.

The CDR3 DNA is TGTGCCAGCAGTTCGGGAATAATAATGGGCGAGCAGTACTTC. It codes for CASSSGIIMGEQYF. The chain uses TRBV6-6 and TRBJ2-7; tentative D call: TRBD2 (5 bases). Germline V lookup: CDR1 MNHNY, CDR2 SVGAGI (reference sequence). Trimming removed 4 bases at V and 6 bases at J, with 16 bases between. The CDR3 loop spans 14 amino acids.

This chain uses TRBV2 with TRBJ1-1; D is uncertain. The germline gives CDR1 SNHLY, CDR2 FYNNEI. CDR3 length equals 12 residues. The V gene lost 4 bases and the J gene lost 5 bases, with 8 bases spanning the gap. As DNA, the CDR3 is TGTGCCAGCAGTGTTGAGAGAACTGAAGCTTTCTTT. It is translated as CASSVERTEAFF.

This clone occurred a few times. The genes are TRBV19 and TRBJ2-1; 7 bases map to TRBD1. The CDR3 covers 14 residues. CDR1 LNHDA and CDR2 SQIVND come from the germline V gene (reference sequence). V gave up 8 bases and J gave up 13 bases; unmatched junction bases: 17. For the CDR3, the DNA is TGTGCCAGTTCCCGATCCGAACAGGGGCGGTTTCAGTTCTTC. Its translation: CASSRSEQGRFQFF. Full variable domain (rest looked up from reference TRBV19 and TRBJ2-1): DGGITQSPKYLFRKEGQNVTLSCEQNLNHDAMYWYRQDPGQGLRLIYYSQIVNDFQKGDIAEGYSVSREKKESFPLTVTSAQKNPTAFYLCASSRSEQGRFQFFGPGTRLTVL.

This clone was picked up a small number of times. The V gene is TRBV30, the J gene TRBJ1-1; D not certain. The CDR3 totals 12 residues. V was pared by 5 bases and J by 1 base, with 8 bases between. From germline, CDR1 is GTSNPN and CDR2 SVGIG (reference sequence). The CDR3 loop reads CAWWARNTEAFF. In DNA, the CDR3 is TGTGCCTGGTGGGCCCGGAACACTGAAGCTTTCTTT.

The CDR3 protein is CASSERGTLIETQYF. The CDR3 DNA reads as TGTGCCAGCAGTGAAAGGGGGACACTCATCGAGACCCAGTACTTC. This chain joins TRBV2 and TRBJ2-5, with D possibly matching TRBD1 (6 bases). The CDR3 contains 15 residues. From germline, CDR1 is SNHLY and CDR2 FYNNEI. V was shortened by 2 bases and J by 5 bases, with 15 bases between the two germline ends.

In this sample, this clone turned up a few times. The chain has TRBV6-6 and TRBJ2-7, with unresolved D. The CDR3 consists of 16 residues. Per germline, CDR1 MNHNY and CDR2 SVGAGI (reference sequence). The V end was cut by 4 bases, the J end by 2 bases, with 18 bases between. CDR3 protein: CASSSSDRVITYEQYF. The CDR3 DNA reads TGTGCCAGCAGTTCCTCAGACCGGGTCATAACCTACGAGCAGTACTTC.

Only a few counts were recorded for this clone. The V call is TRBV7-9, the J call TRBJ1-4; D is unclear. The CDR3 has 14 residues. CDR1 is SEHNR, CDR2 FQNEAQ, per germline (reference sequence). V was shortened by 5 bases and J by 5 bases, with 12 bases between the two germline ends. CDR3 amino acids: CASSVGGRNEKLFF. The DNA of the CDR3 is TGTGCCAGCAGCGTAGGAGGGCGGAATGAAAAACTGTTTTTT.